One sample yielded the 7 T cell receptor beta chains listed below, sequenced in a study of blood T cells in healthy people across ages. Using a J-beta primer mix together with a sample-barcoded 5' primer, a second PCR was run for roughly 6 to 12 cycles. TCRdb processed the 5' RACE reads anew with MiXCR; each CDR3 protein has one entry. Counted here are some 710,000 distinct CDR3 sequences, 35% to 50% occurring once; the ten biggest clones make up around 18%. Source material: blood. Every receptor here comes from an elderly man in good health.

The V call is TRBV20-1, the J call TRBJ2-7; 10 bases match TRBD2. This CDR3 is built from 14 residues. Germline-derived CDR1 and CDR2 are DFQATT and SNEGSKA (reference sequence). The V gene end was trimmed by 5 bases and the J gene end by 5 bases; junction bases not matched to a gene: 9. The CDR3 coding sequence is TGCAGTGCTTACCGGTCCGGGACTAGCGACGAGCAGTACTTC. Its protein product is CSAYRSGTSDEQYF.

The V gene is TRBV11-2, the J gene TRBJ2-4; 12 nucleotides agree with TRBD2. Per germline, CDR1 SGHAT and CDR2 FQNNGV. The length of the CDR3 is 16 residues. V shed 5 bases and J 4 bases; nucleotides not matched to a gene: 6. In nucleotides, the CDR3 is TGTGCCAGCAGCCGTCTAGCGGGAGGGCCGAAAAACATTCAGTACTTC. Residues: CASSRLAGGPKNIQYF.

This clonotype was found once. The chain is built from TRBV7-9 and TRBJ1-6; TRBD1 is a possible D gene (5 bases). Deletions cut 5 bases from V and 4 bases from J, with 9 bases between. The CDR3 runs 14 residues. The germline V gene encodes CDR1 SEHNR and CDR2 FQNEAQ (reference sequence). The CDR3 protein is CASSPRQYNSPLHF. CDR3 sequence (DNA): TGTGCCAGCAGCCCTCGACAGTATAATTCACCCCTCCACTTT.

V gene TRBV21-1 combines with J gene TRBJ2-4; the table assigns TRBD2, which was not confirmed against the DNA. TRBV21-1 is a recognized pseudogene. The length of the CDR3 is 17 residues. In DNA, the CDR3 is TGTGCCAGCTCTTATCTCGGAGGGGGCTACACCAAAAACATTCAGTACTTC. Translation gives CASSYLGGGYTKNIQYF.

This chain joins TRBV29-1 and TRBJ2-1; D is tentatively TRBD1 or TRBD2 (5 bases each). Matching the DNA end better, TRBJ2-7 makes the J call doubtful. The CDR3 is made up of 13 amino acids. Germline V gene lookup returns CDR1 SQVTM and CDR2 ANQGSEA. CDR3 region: CSVSPGTYNEQYF. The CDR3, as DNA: TGCAGCGTTAGTCCCGGGACCTACAATGAGCAGTACTTC.

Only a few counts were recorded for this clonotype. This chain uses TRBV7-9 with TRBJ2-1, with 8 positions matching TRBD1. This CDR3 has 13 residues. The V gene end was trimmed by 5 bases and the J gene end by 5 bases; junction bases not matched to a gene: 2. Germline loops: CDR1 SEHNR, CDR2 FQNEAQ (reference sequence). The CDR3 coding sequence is TGTGCCAGCAGCGGGACAGGAGACAATGAGCAGTTCTTC. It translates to CASSGTGDNEQFF.

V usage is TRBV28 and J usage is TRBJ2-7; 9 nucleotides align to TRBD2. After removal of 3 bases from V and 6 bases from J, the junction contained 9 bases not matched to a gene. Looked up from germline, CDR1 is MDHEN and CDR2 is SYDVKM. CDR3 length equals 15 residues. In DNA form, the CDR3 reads TGTGCCAGCAGTTTGGGCGGGAGGGCTATGAGCGAGCAGTACTTC. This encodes CASSLGGRAMSEQYF.